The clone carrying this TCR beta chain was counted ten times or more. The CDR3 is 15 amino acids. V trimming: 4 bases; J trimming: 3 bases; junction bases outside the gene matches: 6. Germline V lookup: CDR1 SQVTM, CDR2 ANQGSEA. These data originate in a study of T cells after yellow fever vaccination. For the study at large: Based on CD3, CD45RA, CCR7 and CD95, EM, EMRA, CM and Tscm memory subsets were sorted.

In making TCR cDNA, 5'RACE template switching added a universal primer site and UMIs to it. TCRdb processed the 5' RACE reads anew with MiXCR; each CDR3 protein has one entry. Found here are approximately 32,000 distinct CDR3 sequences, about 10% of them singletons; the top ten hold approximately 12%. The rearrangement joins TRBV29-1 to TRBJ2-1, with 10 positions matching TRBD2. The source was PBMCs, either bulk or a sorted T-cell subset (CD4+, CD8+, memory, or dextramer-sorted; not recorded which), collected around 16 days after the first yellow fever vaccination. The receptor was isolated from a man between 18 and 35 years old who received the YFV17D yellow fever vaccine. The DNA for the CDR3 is TGCAGCGTTGTGCCTAGCGGGGGTTACTACAATGAGCAGTTCTTC. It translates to CSVVPSGGYYNEQFF.